What follows are 8 T cell receptor beta chains derived from one specimen sequenced in a study of T cell responses to AZD1222 COVID-19 vaccine. Assay: immunoSEQ multiplex PCR; the TCRdb copy retains only in-frame clones and omits some. The sample carries about 140,000 clones, around 90% recorded once. Sequenced here: peripheral blood, sampled on day 0 of AZD1222 vaccination. These receptors were collected from an adult in good health.

CDR3 region: CASSLSSYYGYTF. CDR3 nucleotides: TGTGCCAGCAGCCTATCCAGCTACTATGGCTACACCTTC. V usage is TRBV3-1 (or the pseudogene TRBV3-2) and J usage is TRBJ1-2; no definite D call. Trimming took off 4 bases at V and 3 bases at J, with 9 bases between the two ends. The V gene's germline CDR1 is LGHDT and CDR2 YNNKEL (reference sequence). The CDR3 length is 13 residues.

This chain connects TRBV4-1 to TRBJ2-1; D gene uncertain. V lost 4 bases and J lost 2, with 3 bases in between. Germline lookup yields CDR1 MGHRA and CDR2 YSYEKL. The CDR3 contains 12 residues. The CDR3 region has the DNA TGCGCCAGCAGCCGCACCTACAATGAGCAGTTCTTC. Protein: CASSRTYNEQFF.

V and J are TRBV23-1 and TRBJ1-6; 9 nucleotides line up with TRBD1. TRBV23-1 is labeled an ORF, and its function is uncertain. J was trimmed by 7 bases and V by 1 base; bases with no gene match: 2. The CDR3 is made up of 15 amino acids. The CDR3 protein is CASSQYRGRNSPLHF. DNA for the CDR3: TGCGCCAGCAGTCAATACAGGGGGCGGAATTCACCCCTCCACTTT.

This clone was recorded a few times. The rearrangement joins TRBV29-1 to TRBJ1-2; TRBD1 is a possible D gene (6 bases). The CDR3 covers 15 residues. Germline V gives CDR1 SQVTM, CDR2 ANQGSEA. With 5 bases removed from V and 3 bases from J, the gap between germline ends came to 19 bases. CDR3 DNA: TGCAGCGTTCTACCTCACGGGGGCCGAGACTATGGCTACACCTTC. This sequence encodes CSVLPHGGRDYGYTF.

A single count supports this clone. This chain uses TRBV5-1 with TRBJ2-7; 7 positions agree with TRBD2. The CDR3 is made up of 15 amino acids. The V gene's germline CDR1 is SGHRS and CDR2 YFSETQ. Trimming cost V 1 base and J 5 bases; bases outside gene matches: 9. The CDR3 region is CASSLKGAGENEQYF. The CDR3 DNA reads as TGCGCCAGCAGCTTGAAAGGGGCGGGAGAGAACGAGCAGTACTTC.

The chain has TRBV7-2 and TRBJ2-3; 10 bases align to TRBD2. This CDR3 is built from 17 residues. The V gene's germline CDR1 is SGHTA and CDR2 FQGNSA. J lost 6 bases, V lost 5 bases, and 14 bases had no gene match. The CDR3 nucleotides are TGTGCCAGCAGCAGACCAGGACTAGCGGCCCACAGGGATACGCAGTATTTT. Protein product: CASSRPGLAAHRDTQYF.

This sequence joins TRBV7-3 and TRBJ2-3, with 11 bases that match TRBD2. Germline CDR1 SGHTA, CDR2 FQGTGA. The CDR3 spans 16 residues. Trimming removed 5 bases from V and 3 bases from J; junction bases left unmatched: 7. The CDR3 DNA reads TGTGCCAGCAGCCCGATAGCGGGAGGGAGAACAGATACGCAGTATTTT. This codes for CASSPIAGGRTDTQYF. Together with reference TRBV7-3 and TRBJ2-3, the CDR3 gives the full variable domain: GAGVSQTPSNKVTEKGKYVELRCDPISGHTALYWYRQSLGQGPEFLIYFQGTGAADDSGLPNDRFFAVRPEGSVSTLKIQRTERGDSAVYLCASSPIAGGRTDTQYFGPGTRLTVL.

CDR3 residues: CASSRSAAEGYTF. Here the CDR3 DNA reads TGTGCCAGCAGTCGCTCCGCGGCAGAAGGCTACACCTTC. The chain links TRBV6-5 to TRBJ1-2, with unresolved D. With 5 bases removed from V and 8 bases from J, the gap between germline ends came to 15 bases. This CDR3 is 13 amino acids long. Germline lookup yields CDR1 MNHEY and CDR2 SVGAGI.